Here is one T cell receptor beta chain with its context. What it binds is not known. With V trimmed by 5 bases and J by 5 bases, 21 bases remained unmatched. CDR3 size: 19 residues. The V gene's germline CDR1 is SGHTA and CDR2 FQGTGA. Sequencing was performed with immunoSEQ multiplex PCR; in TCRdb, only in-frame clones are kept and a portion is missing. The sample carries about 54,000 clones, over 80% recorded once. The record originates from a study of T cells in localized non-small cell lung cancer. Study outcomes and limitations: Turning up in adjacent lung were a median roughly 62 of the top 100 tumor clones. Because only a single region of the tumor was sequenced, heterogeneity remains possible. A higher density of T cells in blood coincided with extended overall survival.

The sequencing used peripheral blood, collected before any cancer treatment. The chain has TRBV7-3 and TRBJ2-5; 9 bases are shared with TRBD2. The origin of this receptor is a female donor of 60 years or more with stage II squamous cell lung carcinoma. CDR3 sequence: CASSRDPRASGGTWETQYF. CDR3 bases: TGTGCCAGCAGCCGTGACCCTCGAGCCAGCGGGGGGACCTGGGAGACCCAGTACTTC.